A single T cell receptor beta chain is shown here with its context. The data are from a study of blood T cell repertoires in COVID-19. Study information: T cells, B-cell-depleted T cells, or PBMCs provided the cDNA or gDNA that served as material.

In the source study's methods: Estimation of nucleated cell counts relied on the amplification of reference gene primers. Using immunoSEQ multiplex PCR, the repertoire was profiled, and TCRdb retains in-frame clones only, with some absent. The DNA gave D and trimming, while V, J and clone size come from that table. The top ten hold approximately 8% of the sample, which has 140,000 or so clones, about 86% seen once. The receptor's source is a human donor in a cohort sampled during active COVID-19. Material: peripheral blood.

DNA for the CDR3: TGTGCCAGCTCCCCGTTGTTTACTAGCGGGGGGCGGCTCTACGAGCAGTACTTC. It codes for CASSPLFTSGGRLYEQYF. The chain employs TRBV18 and TRBJ2-7, with TRBD2 matching 12 bases. Germline CDR1 KGHSH, CDR2 LQKENI. The CDR3 consists of 18 residues. Trimming removed 6 bases from V and 3 bases from J; junction bases left unmatched: 15. The full variable domain, its missing parts supplied by reference TRBV18 and TRBJ2-7, is NAGVMQNPRHLVRRRGQEARLRCSPMKGHSHVYWYRQLPEEGLKFMVYLQKENIIDESGMPKERFSAEFPKEGPSILRIQQVVRGDSAAYFCASSPLFTSGGRLYEQYFGPGTRLTVT.